These 16 T cell receptor beta chains share one sample of origin, sequenced in a study of blood T cell repertoires in COVID-19. The protocol was immunoSEQ multiplex PCR, while the TCRdb copy is restricted to in-frame clones and leaves out a portion. The sample lists roughly 100,000 clones; roughly 76% were seen once. Sequenced: peripheral blood. The receptors here all came from an older woman with acute or convalescent COVID-19.

The chain uses TRBV18 and TRBJ2-3; D is perhaps TRBD2 (5 bases). Germline V gene sequence: CDR1 KGHSH, CDR2 LQKENI. V lost 1 base and J 2 bases, leaving 10 bases between the germline ends. The length of the CDR3 is 15 residues. DNA for the CDR3: TGTGCCAGCTCACCACAAAGGCGGGTCACAGATACGCAGTATTTT. Its translation: CASSPQRRVTDTQYF.

The chain carries TRBV9 and TRBJ2-2; 14 bases align to TRBD2. V was clipped by 0 bases and J by 0 bases; unmatched bases: 10. Germline values: CDR1 SGDLS, CDR2 YYNGEE. The CDR3 spans 21 residues. CDR3 DNA: TGTGCCAGCAGCGTAGGGAGGGAGGGACTAGCGGGAGACTCGAACACCGGGGAGCTGTTTTTT. Translated: CASSVGREGLAGDSNTGELFF.

The chain couples TRBV12-5 to TRBJ1-1, with 8 nucleotides matching TRBD1. CDR1 is LGHNT, CDR2 FRNRAP, per germline. The CDR3 covers 15 residues. The J segment lost 5 bases and the V segment lost 7 bases, leaving 12 bases of the junction unmatched. CDR3 sequence reads: CASDLHRTGPTEAFF. DNA for the CDR3: TGTGCTAGTGACCTCCATCGGACAGGGCCAACTGAAGCTTTCTTT.

The rearrangement uses TRBV19 and TRBJ2-2; 8 bases are a match to TRBD2. This CDR3 region has 15 residues. V was clipped by 3 bases and J by 6 bases; unmatched bases: 6. The germline V gene has CDR1 LNHDA and CDR2 SQIVND (reference sequence). CDR3 nucleotides: TGTGCCAGTAGTATCAGGACGGGGGGGGCCGGGGAGCTGTTTTTT. The encoded protein is CASSIRTGGAGELFF.

The chain employs TRBV27 and TRBJ2-7; D unresolved. The ends were cut back, 4 bases at V and 0 bases at J, with 7 bases in the middle. Germline assignment: CDR1 MNHEY and CDR2 SMNVEV (reference sequence). The CDR3 loop spans 13 amino acids. CDR3 protein: CASSSYSSYEQYF. The CDR3 DNA reads TGTGCCAGCAGTTCCTATAGCTCCTACGAGCAGTACTTC.

This chain joins TRBV19 and TRBJ1-2; D uncertain. The CDR3 is made up of 15 amino acids. Trimming removed 0 bases at V and 2 bases at J, with 10 bases between. Looked up from germline, CDR1 is LNHDA and CDR2 is SQIVND (reference sequence). The chain's CDR3 is CASSIDLTGNYGYTF. For the CDR3, the DNA is TGTGCCAGTAGTATAGATTTGACGGGGAACTATGGCTACACCTTC. The whole variable domain, filled in from reference TRBV19 and TRBJ1-2, reads DGGITQSPKYLFRKEGQNVTLSCEQNLNHDAMYWYRQDPGQGLRLIYYSQIVNDFQKGDIAEGYSVSREKKESFPLTVTSAQKNPTAFYLCASSIDLTGNYGYTFGSGTRLTVV.

The chain couples TRBV5-5 to TRBJ1-1; weak D call: TRBD1 (5 bases). Germline CDR1 reads SGHKS; CDR2 reads YYEKEE (reference sequence). This CDR3 is 14 amino acids long. Trimming shortened V by 0 bases and J by 5 bases, and 11 bases separated the two germline ends. CDR3 sequence reads: CASSLVTGGTEAFF. The CDR3 DNA reads as TGTGCCAGCAGCTTGGTTACCGGGGGAACTGAAGCTTTCTTT.

This clone has just a few counts. V is TRBV5-6 and J is TRBJ2-7; TRBD2 might be the D (6 bases). The CDR3 extends over 13 amino acids. Trimming left V 1 base short and J 7 bases short, with 12 bases between. Germline CDR1 is SGHDT and CDR2 is YYEEEE. CDR3 bases: TGTGCCAGCAGCTTGTCGGAGGGAATGGAGCAGTACTTC. It encodes CASSLSEGMEQYF.

The chain links TRBV19 to TRBJ2-5; D is possibly TRBD2 (5 bases). Trimming shortened V by 0 bases and J by 2 bases, and 22 bases separated the two germline ends. Germline CDR1 reads LNHDA; CDR2 reads SQIVND (reference sequence). The CDR3 is made up of 19 amino acids. The CDR3 sequence is CASSIERGGSGARQETQYF. The DNA for the CDR3 is TGTGCCAGTAGTATAGAAAGAGGTGGGAGCGGTGCTCGGCAAGAGACCCAGTACTTC.

V is TRBV19 and J is TRBJ2-3; a weak D match, TRBD1 (5 bases). Trimming cost V 1 base and J 3 bases, with 11 bases left between them. CDR3 length equals 15 residues. CDR1 is LNHDA, CDR2 SQIVND, per germline (reference sequence). The CDR3 reads CASSIGLRGTDTQYF. The CDR3 DNA reads as TGTGCCAGTAGTATAGGTTTAAGGGGAACAGATACGCAGTATTTT. Together with reference TRBV19 and TRBJ2-3, the CDR3 gives the full variable domain: DGGITQSPKYLFRKEGQNVTLSCEQNLNHDAMYWYRQDPGQGLRLIYYSQIVNDFQKGDIAEGYSVSREKKESFPLTVTSAQKNPTAFYLCASSIGLRGTDTQYFGPGTRLTVL.

Regarding this clone: Other DNA sequences in the sample encode the same CDR3. The chain carries TRBV7-2 and TRBJ1-2, with TRBD1 matching over 8 bases. Germline CDR1 reads SGHTA; CDR2 reads FQGNSA. V shed 5 bases and J 3 bases; nucleotides not matched to a gene: 2. The CDR3 covers 13 residues. CDR3 bases: TGTGCCAGCAGCCCGGACAGGGACTATGGCTACACCTTC. It specifies CASSPDRDYGYTF.

The CDR3 is CASSPQGSRRGETQYF. The CDR3 DNA sequence: TGTGCCAGCAGCCCCCAGGGCAGTCGGCGGGGTGAGACCCAGTACTTC. The chain employs TRBV7-2 and TRBJ2-5; TRBD2 is a possible D gene (6 bases). The germline gives CDR1 SGHTA, CDR2 FQGNSA. Trimming took off 5 bases at V and 5 bases at J, with 21 bases between the two ends. The CDR3 is 16 amino acids.

V and J are TRBV6-5 and TRBJ1-3; D call uncertain. Trimming removed 5 bases from V and 2 bases from J, with 7 bases in between. This CDR3 is built from 13 residues. Looked up from germline, CDR1 is MNHEY and CDR2 is SVGAGI. This CDR3 is CASSTRAGNTIYF. The CDR3, as DNA: TGTGCCAGCAGTACTCGGGCTGGAAACACCATATATTTT.

This clone was detected a few times. The V and J genes are TRBV5-4 and TRBJ1-2; TRBD1 matches at 7 bases. This CDR3 comprises 15 residues. The trim removed 3 bases at V and 2 bases at J, leaving 7 bases unmatched. Germline CDR1 SGHNT, CDR2 YYREEE (reference sequence). CDR3 nucleotide sequence: TGTGCCAGCAGCTCCTTTCGACAGGGAAACTATGGCTACACCTTC. It codes for CASSSFRQGNYGYTF.

The chain employs TRBV7-9 and TRBJ2-2; 7 positions match TRBD1. Germline-derived CDR1 and CDR2 are SEHNR and FQNEAQ (reference sequence). The V gene end was trimmed by 5 bases and the J gene end by 2 bases; junction bases not matched to a gene: 5. The CDR3 consists of 15 residues. This CDR3 is CASSLRDSNTGELFF. DNA for the CDR3: TGTGCCAGCAGCCTACGGGACAGTAACACCGGGGAGCTGTTTTTT.

The chain has TRBV5-6 and TRBJ2-1; 14 nucleotides agree with TRBD2. Germline-derived CDR1 and CDR2 are SGHDT and YYEEEE. The CDR3 extends over 16 amino acids. Losses at the gene ends were 5 bases for V and 4 bases for J; bases not matched to a gene: 5. The CDR3 nucleotides read TGTGCCAGCAGACCCGGACTAGCGGGAGGATACAATGAGCAGTTCTTC. Residues: CASRPGLAGGYNEQFF.